The present T cell receptor (beta chain) was sequenced within a study of OX40 agonist ivuxolimab in advanced cancers. Data came from immunoSEQ multiplex PCR; TCRdb stores just in-frame clones and leaves some out. The sample yields 50,000 or so clones, 79% seen once. Trimming cost V 1 base and J 10 bases, with 11 bases left between them. Germline CDR1 is GTSNPN and CDR2 is SVGIG (reference sequence). The CDR3 covers 13 residues. This clone was seen only once. The V gene is TRBV30, the J gene TRBJ1-6; TRBD1 might be the D (6 bases). This sequence was found in an adult with an advanced solid tumor such as melanoma, head and neck, liver or kidney cancer. Sequenced here: CD4+ or CD8+ T cells sorted from blood, sampled in a trial of the OX40 agonist ivuxolimab. This CDR3 reads CAWSAQGRSPLHF. CDR3 nucleotides: TGTGCCTGGAGTGCCCAGGGGCGATCACCCCTCCACTTT.